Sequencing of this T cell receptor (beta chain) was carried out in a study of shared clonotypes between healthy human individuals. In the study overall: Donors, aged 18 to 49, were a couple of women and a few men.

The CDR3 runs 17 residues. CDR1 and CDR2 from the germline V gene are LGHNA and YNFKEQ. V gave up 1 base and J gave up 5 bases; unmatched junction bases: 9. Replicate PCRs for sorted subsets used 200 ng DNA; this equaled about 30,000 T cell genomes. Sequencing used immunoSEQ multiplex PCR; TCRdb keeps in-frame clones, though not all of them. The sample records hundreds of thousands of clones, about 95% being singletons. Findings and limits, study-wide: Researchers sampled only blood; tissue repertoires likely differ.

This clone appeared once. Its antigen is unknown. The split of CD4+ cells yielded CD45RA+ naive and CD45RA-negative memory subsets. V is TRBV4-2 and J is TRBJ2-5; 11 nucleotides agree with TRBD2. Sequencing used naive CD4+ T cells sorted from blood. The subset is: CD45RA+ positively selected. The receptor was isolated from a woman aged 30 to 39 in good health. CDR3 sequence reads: CASSQVSSGRPGETQYF. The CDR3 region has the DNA TGTGCCAGCAGCCAAGTTTCTAGCGGGAGGCCAGGGGAGACCCAGTACTTC.